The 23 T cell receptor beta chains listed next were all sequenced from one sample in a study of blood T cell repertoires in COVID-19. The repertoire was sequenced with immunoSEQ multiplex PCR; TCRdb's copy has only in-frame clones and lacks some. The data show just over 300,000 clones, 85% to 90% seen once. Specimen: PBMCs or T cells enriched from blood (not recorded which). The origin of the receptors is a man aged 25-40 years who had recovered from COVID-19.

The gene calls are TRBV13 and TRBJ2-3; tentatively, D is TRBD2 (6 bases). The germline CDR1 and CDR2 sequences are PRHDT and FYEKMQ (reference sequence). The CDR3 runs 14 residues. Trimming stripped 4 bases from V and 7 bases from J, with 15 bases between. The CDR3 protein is CASSSRDSGNTQYF. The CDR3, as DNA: TGTGCCAGCAGCTCCCGGGACTCAGGCAATACGCAGTATTTT.

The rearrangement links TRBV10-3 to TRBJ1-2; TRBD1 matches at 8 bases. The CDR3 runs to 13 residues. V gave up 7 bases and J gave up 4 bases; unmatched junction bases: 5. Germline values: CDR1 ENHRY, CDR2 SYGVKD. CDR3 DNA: TGTGCCATCATGTCGGGACAGGCCTATGGCTACACCTTC. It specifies CAIMSGQAYGYTF.

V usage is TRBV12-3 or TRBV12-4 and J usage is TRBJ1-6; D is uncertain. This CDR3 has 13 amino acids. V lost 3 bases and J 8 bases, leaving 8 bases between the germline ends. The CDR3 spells CASSFGRDSPLHF. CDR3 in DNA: TGTGCCAGCAGTTTCGGGAGAGATTCACCCCTCCACTTT.

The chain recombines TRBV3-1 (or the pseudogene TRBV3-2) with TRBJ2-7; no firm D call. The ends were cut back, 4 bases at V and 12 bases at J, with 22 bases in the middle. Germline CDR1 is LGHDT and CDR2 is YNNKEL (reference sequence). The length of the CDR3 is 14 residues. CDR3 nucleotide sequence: TGTGCCAGCAGCCCGTCTCTGGCCGTGACATTGTTGTACTTC. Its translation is CASSPSLAVTLLYF.

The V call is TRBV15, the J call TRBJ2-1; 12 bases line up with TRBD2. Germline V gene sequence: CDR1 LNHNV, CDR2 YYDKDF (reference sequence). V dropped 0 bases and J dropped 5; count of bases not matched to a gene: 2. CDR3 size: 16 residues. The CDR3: CATSRDRTSGDNEQFF. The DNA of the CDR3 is TGTGCCACCAGCAGAGACCGGACTAGCGGGGACAATGAGCAGTTCTTC.

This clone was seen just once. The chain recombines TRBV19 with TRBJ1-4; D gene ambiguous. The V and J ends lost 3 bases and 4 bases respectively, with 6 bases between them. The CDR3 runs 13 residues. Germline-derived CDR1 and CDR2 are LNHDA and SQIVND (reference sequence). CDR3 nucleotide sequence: TGTGCCAGTAGTATCGGAGGTAATGAAAAACTGTTTTTT. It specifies CASSIGGNEKLFF.

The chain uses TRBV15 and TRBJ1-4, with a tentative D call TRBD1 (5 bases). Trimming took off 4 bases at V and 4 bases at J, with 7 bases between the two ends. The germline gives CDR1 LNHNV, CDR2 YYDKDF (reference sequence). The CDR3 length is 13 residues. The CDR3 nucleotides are TGTGCCACCAGCATGGGACTTAATGAAAAACTGTTTTTT. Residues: CATSMGLNEKLFF.

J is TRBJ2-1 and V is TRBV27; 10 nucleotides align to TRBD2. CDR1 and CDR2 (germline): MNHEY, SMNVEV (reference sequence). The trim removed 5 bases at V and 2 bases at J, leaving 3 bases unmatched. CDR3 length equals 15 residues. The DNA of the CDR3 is TGTGCCAGCAGTACTAGCGGGACCCCCTACAATGAGCAGTTCTTC. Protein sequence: CASSTSGTPYNEQFF.

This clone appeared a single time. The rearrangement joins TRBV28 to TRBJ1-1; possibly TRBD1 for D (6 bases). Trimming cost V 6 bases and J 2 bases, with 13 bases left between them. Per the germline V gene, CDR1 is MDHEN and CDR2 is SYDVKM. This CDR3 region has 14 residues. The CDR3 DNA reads TGTGCCAGCAGACAACAGGGATCCAACACTGAAGCTTTCTTT. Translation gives CASRQQGSNTEAFF.

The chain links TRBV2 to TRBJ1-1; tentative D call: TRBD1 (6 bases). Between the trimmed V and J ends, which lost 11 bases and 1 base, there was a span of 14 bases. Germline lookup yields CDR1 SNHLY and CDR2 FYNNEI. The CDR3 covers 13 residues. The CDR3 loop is CAGARGENTEAFF. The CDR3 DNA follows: TGTGCCGGCGCCAGGGGTGAGAACACTGAAGCTTTCTTT.

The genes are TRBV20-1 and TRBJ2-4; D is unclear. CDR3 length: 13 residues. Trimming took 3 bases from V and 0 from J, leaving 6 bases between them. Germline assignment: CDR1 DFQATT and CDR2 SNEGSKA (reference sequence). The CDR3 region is CSASWRAKNIQYF. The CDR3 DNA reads TGCAGTGCTAGTTGGAGAGCCAAAAACATTCAGTACTTC.

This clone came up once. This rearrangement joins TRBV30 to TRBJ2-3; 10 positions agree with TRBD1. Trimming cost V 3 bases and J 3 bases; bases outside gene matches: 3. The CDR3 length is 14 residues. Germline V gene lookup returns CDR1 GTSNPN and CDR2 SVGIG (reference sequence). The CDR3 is CAWRRTGGTDTQYF. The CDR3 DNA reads TGTGCCTGGAGGCGGACAGGGGGTACAGATACGCAGTATTTT.

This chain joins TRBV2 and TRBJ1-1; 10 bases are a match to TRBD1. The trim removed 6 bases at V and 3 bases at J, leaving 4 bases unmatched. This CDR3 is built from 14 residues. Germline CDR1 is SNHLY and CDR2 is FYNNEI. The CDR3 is CASSRQGAYTEAFF. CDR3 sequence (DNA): TGTGCCAGCAGCCGACAGGGGGCGTACACTGAAGCTTTCTTT.

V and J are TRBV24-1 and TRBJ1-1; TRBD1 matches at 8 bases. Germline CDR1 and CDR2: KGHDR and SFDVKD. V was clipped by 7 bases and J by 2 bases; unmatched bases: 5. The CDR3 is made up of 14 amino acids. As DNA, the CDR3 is TGTGCCACCAGCCAGGGGGCGGCCAACACTGAAGCTTTCTTT. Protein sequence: CATSQGAANTEAFF.

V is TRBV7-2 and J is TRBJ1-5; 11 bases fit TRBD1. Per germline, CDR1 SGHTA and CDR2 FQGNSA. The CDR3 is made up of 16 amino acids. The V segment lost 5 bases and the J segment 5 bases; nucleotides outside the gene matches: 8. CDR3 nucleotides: TGTGCCAGCAGCGCCCGGGACAGGGGGAATCATCAGCCCCAGCATTTT. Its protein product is CASSARDRGNHQPQHF.

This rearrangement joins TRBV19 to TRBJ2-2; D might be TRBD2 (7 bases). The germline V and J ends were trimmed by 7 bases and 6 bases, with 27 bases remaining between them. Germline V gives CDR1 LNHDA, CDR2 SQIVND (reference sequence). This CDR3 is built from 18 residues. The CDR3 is CASIGGTFSETLAGELFF. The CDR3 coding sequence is TGTGCCAGTATCGGGGGGACATTTTCCGAAACCCTCGCCGGGGAGCTGTTTTTT.

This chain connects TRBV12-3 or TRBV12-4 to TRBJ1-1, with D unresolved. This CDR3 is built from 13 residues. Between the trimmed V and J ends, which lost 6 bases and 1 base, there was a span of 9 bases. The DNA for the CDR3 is TGTGCCAGCAGAGAGGGAGGGAACACTGAAGCTTTCTTT. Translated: CASREGGNTEAFF.

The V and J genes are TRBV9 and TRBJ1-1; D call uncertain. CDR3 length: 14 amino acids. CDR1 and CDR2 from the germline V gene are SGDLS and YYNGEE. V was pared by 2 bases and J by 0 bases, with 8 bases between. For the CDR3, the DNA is TGTGCCAGCAGCGTGAACAGAGTGAACACTGAAGCTTTCTTT. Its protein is CASSVNRVNTEAFF.

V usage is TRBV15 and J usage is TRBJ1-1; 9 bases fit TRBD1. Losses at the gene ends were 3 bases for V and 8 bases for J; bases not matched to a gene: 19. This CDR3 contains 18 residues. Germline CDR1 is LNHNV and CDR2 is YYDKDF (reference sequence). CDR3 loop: CATSSDAGTGRVGYEAFF. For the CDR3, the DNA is TGTGCCACCAGCAGCGATGCCGGGACAGGGCGAGTGGGTTACGAAGCTTTCTTT. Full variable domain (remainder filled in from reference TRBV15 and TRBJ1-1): DAMVIQNPRYQVTQFGKPVTLSCSQTLNHNVMYWYQQKSSQAPKLLFHYYDKDFNNEADTPDNFQSRRPNTSFCFLDIRSPGLGDTAMYLCATSSDAGTGRVGYEAFFGQGTRLTVV.

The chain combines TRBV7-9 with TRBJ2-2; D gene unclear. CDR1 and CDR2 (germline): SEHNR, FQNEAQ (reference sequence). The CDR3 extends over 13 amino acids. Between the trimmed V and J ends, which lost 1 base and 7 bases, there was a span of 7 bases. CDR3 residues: CASSLGRNGELFF. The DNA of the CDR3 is TGTGCCAGCAGCTTAGGGCGGAACGGGGAGCTGTTTTTT.

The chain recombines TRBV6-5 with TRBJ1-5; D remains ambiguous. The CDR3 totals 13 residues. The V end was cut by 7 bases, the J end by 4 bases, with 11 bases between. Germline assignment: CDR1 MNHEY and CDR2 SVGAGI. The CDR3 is CASILRRNQPQHF. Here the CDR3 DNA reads TGTGCCAGCATTCTACGTCGTAATCAGCCCCAGCATTTT.

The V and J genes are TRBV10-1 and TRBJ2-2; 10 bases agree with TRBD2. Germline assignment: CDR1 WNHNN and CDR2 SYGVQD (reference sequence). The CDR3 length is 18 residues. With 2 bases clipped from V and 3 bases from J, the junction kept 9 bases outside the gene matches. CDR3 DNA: TGCGCCAGCAGTGAGGGGCTAGCGGGGGACTACTACACCGGGGAGCTGTTTTTT. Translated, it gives CASSEGLAGDYYTGELFF.

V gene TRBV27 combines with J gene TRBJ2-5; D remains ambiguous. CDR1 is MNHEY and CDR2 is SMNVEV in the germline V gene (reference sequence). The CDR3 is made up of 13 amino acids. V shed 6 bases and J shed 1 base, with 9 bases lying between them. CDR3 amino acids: CASSPFPQETQYF. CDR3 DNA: TGTGCCAGCAGCCCCTTCCCCCAAGAGACCCAGTACTTC.